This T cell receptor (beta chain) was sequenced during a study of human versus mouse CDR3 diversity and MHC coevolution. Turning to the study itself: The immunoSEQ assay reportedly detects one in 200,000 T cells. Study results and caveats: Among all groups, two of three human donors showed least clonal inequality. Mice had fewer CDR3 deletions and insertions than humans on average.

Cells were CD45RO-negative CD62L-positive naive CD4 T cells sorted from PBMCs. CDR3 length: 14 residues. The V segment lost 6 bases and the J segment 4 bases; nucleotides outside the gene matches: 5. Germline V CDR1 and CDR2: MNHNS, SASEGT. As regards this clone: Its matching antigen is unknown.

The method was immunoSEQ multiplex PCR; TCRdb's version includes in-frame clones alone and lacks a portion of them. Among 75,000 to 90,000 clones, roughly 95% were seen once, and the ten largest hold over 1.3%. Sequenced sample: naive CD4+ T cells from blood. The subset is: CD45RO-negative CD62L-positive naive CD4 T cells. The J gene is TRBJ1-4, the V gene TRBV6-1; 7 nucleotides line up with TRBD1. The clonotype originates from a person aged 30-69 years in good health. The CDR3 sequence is CASRLNRGNEKLFF. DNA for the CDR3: TGTGCCAGCAGACTCAACAGGGGTAATGAAAAACTGTTTTTT.